This is a list of T cell receptor beta chains from one sample in a study of blood T cells in healthy people across ages. TCRdb passed the 5' RACE reads through MiXCR, listing each CDR3 protein once. The sample holds roughly 1.4 million distinct CDR3 sequences, 55% to 75% seen once. Sequenced material: blood. The origin of the receptors is a man aged 18-30 years in good health. The CDR3 runs from the conserved cysteine through the conserved F or W. The D gene is left open where the match is weak. Expanded clones are given a class, and other clones once, few, many or no size at all.

J gene	D gene	clone size	V gene	CDR3 length	CDR3 protein	CDR3 DNA
TRBJ2-3	NA	NA	TRBV6-1	17	CASSQPHIRFSQSTQYF	TGTGCCAGCAGTCAACCCCATATCCGTTTTTCCCAAAGTACGCAGTATTTT
TRBJ2-7	NA	few	TRBV6-2/TRBV6-3	16	CASTLPGPPGSYEQYF	TGTGCCAGCACTTTACCGGGCCCACCCGGGTCCTACGAGCAGTACTTC
TRBJ2-1	NA	NA	TRBV4-1	16	CASSRGPGLSYNEQFF	TGCGCCAGCAGCCGTGGACCCGGCCTCTCCTACAATGAGCAGTTCTTC
TRBJ1-4	NA	NA	TRBV27	15	CASSLWGGPNEKLFF	TGTGCCAGCAGTTTATGGGGGGGGCCTAATGAAAAACTGTTTTTT
TRBJ2-1	NA	NA	TRBV4-2	16	CASSQEGGLAYNEQFF	TGTGCCAGCAGCCAAGAGGGGGGGCTAGCTTACAATGAGCAGTTCTTC
TRBJ2-1	NA	NA	TRBV2	12	CASSDRGSEQFF	TGTGCCAGCAGTGACAGGGGAAGTGAGCAGTTCTTC
TRBJ2-2	TRBD1	NA	TRBV24-1	16	CATRPSGQQNTGELFF	TGTGCCACTAGGCCCTCGGGACAGCAGAACACCGGGGAGCTGTTTTTT
TRBJ1-2	NA	NA	TRBV7-9	14	CASSSRAVNYGYTF	TGTGCCAGCAGCTCCCGGGCCGTAAACTATGGCTACACCTTC
TRBJ1-2	NA	few	TRBV21-1	15	CASSKGTGVFYGYTF	TGTGCCAGCAGCAAAGGGACAGGGGTTTTCTATGGCTACACCTTC
TRBJ2-2	TRBD2	NA	TRBV29-1	15	CSVLKRGANTGELFF	TGCAGCGTTTTGAAGCGGGGGGCTAACACCGGGGAGCTGTTTTTT
TRBJ2-5	NA	NA	TRBV28	15	CASSLFASYQETQYF	TGTGCCAGCAGTTTATTTGCCAGCTACCAAGAGACCCAGTACTTC
TRBJ2-1	TRBD2	NA	TRBV15	15	CATSSARGRAWEQFF	TGTGCCACCAGCAGCGCCCGGGGGAGGGCCTGGGAGCAGTTCTTC
TRBJ1-2	NA	NA	TRBV21-1	14	CASSTRGGGYGYTF	TGTGCCAGCAGCACTCGAGGAGGCGGCTATGGCTACACCTTC
TRBJ2-5	NA	NA	TRBV20-1	16	CSASRLNGLWQETQYF	TGCAGTGCTAGTCGGCTAAACGGGTTATGGCAAGAGACCCAGTACTTC
TRBJ2-5	TRBD1	NA	TRBV6-1	15	CASFPGQGIRETQYF	TGTGCCAGTTTTCCGGGACAGGGTATTCGAGAGACCCAGTACTTC
TRBJ1-2	NA	NA	TRBV4-2	13	CASYGGADYGYTF	TGTGCCTCCTATGGGGGGGCAGACTATGGCTACACCTTC
TRBJ2-1	NA	NA	TRBV10-3	16	CAISEGWGSTYNEQFF	TGTGCCATCAGTGAAGGTTGGGGGAGCACCTACAATGAGCAGTTCTTC
TRBJ2-7	TRBD2	NA	TRBV20-1	14	CSATGLAGGGEQYF	TGCAGTGCTACAGGACTAGCGGGAGGTGGCGAGCAGTACTTC
TRBJ1-6	TRBD1	few	TRBV11-2	13	CASSIQGNSPLHF	TGTGCCAGCAGCATACAGGGGAATTCACCCCTCCACTTT
TRBJ1-4	TRBD1	NA	TRBV7-9	15	CASSLGRRGHEKLFF	TGTGCCAGCAGCTTAGGTCGGAGGGGGCATGAAAAACTGTTTTTT
TRBJ2-3	NA	many	TRBV6-2/TRBV6-3	14	CASAGAGSTDTQYF	TGTGCCAGTGCTGGAGCGGGCAGCACAGATACGCAGTATTTT
TRBJ2-5	NA	NA	TRBV5-1	17	CASSLAWVLGEQETQYF	TGCGCCAGCAGCCTGGCTTGGGTCCTTGGGGAGCAAGAGACCCAGTACTTC
TRBJ2-7	NA	few	TRBV4-1	14	CASSRGPLGYEQYF	TGCGCCAGCAGCCGGGGCCCCCTCGGCTACGAGCAGTACTTC
TRBJ2-3	TRBD2	few	TRBV29-1	16	CSVDASPSGVTDTQYF	TGCAGCGTTGACGCCTCCCCTAGCGGGGTAACAGATACGCAGTATTTT